This TCR beta chain derives from a study of T-cell reconstitution after alpha-beta-depleted transplantation in children. This clonotype was counted only a few times. A library of TCRbeta sequences, prepared with unique molecular identifiers, was generated. In TCRdb, the PCR reads were re-called with MiXCR into one record per CDR3 protein. The repertoire holds around 450,000 distinct CDR3 sequences, around 15% seen once, with 25% to 30% in the top ten. Germline CDR1 and CDR2: DFQATT and SNEGSKA (reference sequence). The CDR3 sequence is 13 residues long. The J segment lost 9 bases and the V segment lost 1 base, leaving 3 bases of the junction unmatched.

The clonotype comes from a boy in the first two years of life who had a stem cell transplant for Wiskott-Aldrich syndrome, so the T cells may come from the graft donor. Sequencing was performed on PBMCs, mostly from graft donor cells, taken 360 days after TCRalphabeta/CD19-depleted stem cell transplant. The genes are TRBV20-1 and TRBJ1-6; 7 bases are a match to TRBD1. CDR3 amino acids: CSARGQGSSPLHF. CDR3 DNA sequence: TGCAGTGCTAGAGGACAGGGATCTTCACCCCTCCACTTT.